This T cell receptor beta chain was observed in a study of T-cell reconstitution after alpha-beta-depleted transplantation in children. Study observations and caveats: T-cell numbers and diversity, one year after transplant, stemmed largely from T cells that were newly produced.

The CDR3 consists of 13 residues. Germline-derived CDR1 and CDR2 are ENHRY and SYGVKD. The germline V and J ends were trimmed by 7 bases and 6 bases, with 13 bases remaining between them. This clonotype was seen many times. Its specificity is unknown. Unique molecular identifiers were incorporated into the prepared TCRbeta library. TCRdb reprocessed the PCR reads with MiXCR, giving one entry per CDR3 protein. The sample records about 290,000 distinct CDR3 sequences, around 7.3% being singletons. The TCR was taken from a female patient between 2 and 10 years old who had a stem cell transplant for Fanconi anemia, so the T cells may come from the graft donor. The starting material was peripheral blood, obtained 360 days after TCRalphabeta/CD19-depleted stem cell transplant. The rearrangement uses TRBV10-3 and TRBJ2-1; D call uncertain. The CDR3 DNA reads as TGTGCCATCACATCGCAGCCATTCAATGAGCAGTTCTTC. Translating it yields CAITSQPFNEQFF.